The 14 T cell receptor beta chains reported below all come from one sample, sequenced in a study of T cell responses to AZD1222 COVID-19 vaccine. Produced via immunoSEQ multiplex PCR; TCRdb's table is partial and in-frame only. The profile covers approximately 67,000 clones, with approximately 90% appearing a single time and about 28% taken by the ten largest. Source: peripheral blood, taken 28 days after the second AZD1222 dose. The receptor source for this set is an adult who received the AZD1222 COVID-19 vaccine.

V gene TRBV5-4 combines with J gene TRBJ2-1; 9 nucleotides agree with TRBD2. V shed 9 bases, J shed 9 bases, and the junction held 13 bases outside the gene matches. The CDR3 is 14 amino acids. Germline loops: CDR1 SGHNT, CDR2 YYREEE (reference sequence). The CDR3 spells CATFIAGVFGEQFF. The DNA for the CDR3 is TGTGCCACCTTTATAGCGGGAGTCTTCGGTGAGCAGTTCTTC.

The chain carries TRBV7-6 and TRBJ2-7; TRBD2 matches at 7 bases. The length of the CDR3 is 17 residues. Germline V gene lookup returns CDR1 SGHVS and CDR2 FNYEAQ. The V gene end was trimmed by 10 bases and the J gene end by 0 bases; junction bases not matched to a gene: 18. CDR3 in DNA: TGTGCCATCTCCCCCCTAGCGGATTTCGGGGGCTCCTACGAGCAGTACTTC. It yields the protein CAISPLADFGGSYEQYF.

The V call is TRBV24-1, the J call TRBJ2-5, with unresolved D. In germline, CDR1 is KGHDR, CDR2 SFDVKD. V was clipped by 3 bases and J by 3 bases, with 16 bases between them. The length of the CDR3 is 16 residues. CDR3 bases: TGTGCCACCAGTGATCTCCAGTTCGGTGGGAAAGAGACCCAGTACTTC. Amino acid sequence: CATSDLQFGGKETQYF.

The chain is built from TRBV28 and TRBJ2-1; 8 bases are a match to TRBD2. Germline-derived CDR1 and CDR2 are MDHEN and SYDVKM. With V trimmed by 6 bases and J by 4 bases, 5 bases remained unmatched. The CDR3 spans 14 residues. CDR3 nucleotides: TGTGCCAGCAGCCCACTAGCGGAGTACAATGAGCAGTTCTTC. Translating gives CASSPLAEYNEQFF.

This clone was found once. This rearrangement joins TRBV19 to TRBJ1-5; D is uncertain. CDR1 and CDR2 from the germline V gene are LNHDA and SQIVND (reference sequence). V was shortened by 3 bases and J by 5 bases, with 5 bases between the two germline ends. The CDR3 runs 12 residues. In DNA, the CDR3 is TGTGCCAGTAGTATTCTTGATCAGCCCCAGCATTTT. As protein: CASSILDQPQHF. Complete variable domain (other parts from reference TRBV19 and TRBJ1-5): DGGITQSPKYLFRKEGQNVTLSCEQNLNHDAMYWYRQDPGQGLRLIYYSQIVNDFQKGDIAEGYSVSREKKESFPLTVTSAQKNPTAFYLCASSILDQPQHFGDGTRLSIL.

This chain connects TRBV3-1 (or the pseudogene TRBV3-2) to TRBJ2-1; possibly TRBD2 for D (5 bases). Germline V gene data show CDR1 as LGHDT and CDR2 as YNNKEL (reference sequence). Trimming took 3 bases from V and 0 from J, leaving 15 bases between them. The CDR3 spans 17 residues. For the CDR3, the DNA is TGTGCCAGCAGCCAGGTGGTAGCGTACGGCTCCTACAATGAGCAGTTCTTC. This codes for CASSQVVAYGSYNEQFF.

This clone was counted between two and nine times. CDR3 loop: CASSFGQGLAEKLFF. In nucleotides, the CDR3 is TGCGCCAGCAGCTTCGGACAGGGTTTGGCTGAAAAACTGTTTTTT. The chain employs TRBV5-1 and TRBJ1-4, with 8 bases that match TRBD1. V lost 2 bases and J lost 7; bases outside the gene matches: 7. The CDR3 runs 15 residues. In germline, CDR1 is SGHRS, CDR2 YFSETQ.

V usage is TRBV7-9 and J usage is TRBJ2-3; no clear D. Trimming pared 3 bases from V and 6 bases from J, leaving 16 bases between. The CDR3 is 15 residues long. The germline V gene has CDR1 SEHNR and CDR2 FQNEAQ (reference sequence). The CDR3 nucleotides read TGTGCCAGCAGCTTCGGCCCCCCCCGGGCCGATACGCAGTATTTT. This translates into CASSFGPPRADTQYF.

This sequence joins TRBV15 and TRBJ2-1; TRBD2 is a possible D gene (5 bases). CDR1 LNHNV and CDR2 YYDKDF come from the germline V gene (reference sequence). V lost 0 bases, J lost 2 bases, and 17 bases lay in between. The CDR3 totals 18 residues. The CDR3 loop reads CATSRDSVAERPYNEQFF. In nucleotides, the CDR3 is TGTGCCACCAGCAGAGATTCCGTCGCGGAGCGGCCCTACAATGAGCAGTTCTTC.

The rearrangement uses TRBV3-1 (or the pseudogene TRBV3-2) and TRBJ2-7; no reliable D call. CDR1 is LGHDT, CDR2 YNNKEL, per germline (reference sequence). Trimming took 4 bases from V and 0 from J, leaving 13 bases between them. The CDR3 has 15 residues. The CDR3 DNA is TGTGCCAGCAGCCCATCGGACGTAGACTCCTACGAGCAGTACTTC. The encoded protein is CASSPSDVDSYEQYF.

The chain uses TRBV6-5 and TRBJ1-1, with a weak D call TRBD1 (5 bases). Looked up from germline, CDR1 is MNHEY and CDR2 is SVGAGI. The CDR3 spans 11 residues. CDR3 residues: CAAGEDRWAFF. The CDR3 bases are TGTGCGGCGGGGGAGGACCGCTGGGCTTTCTTT.

The CDR3 loop is CASSLRLAGGWEQYF. The CDR3 DNA is TGTGCCAGCAGCTTGAGGCTAGCGGGAGGTTGGGAGCAGTACTTC. The J gene is TRBJ2-7, the V gene TRBV5-4; 11 bases line up with TRBD2. The CDR3 is 15 amino acids. Per the germline V gene, CDR1 is SGHNT and CDR2 is YYREEE (reference sequence). V trimming: 1 base; J trimming: 7 bases; junction bases outside the gene matches: 7.

This sequence joins TRBV19 and TRBJ2-5; D is possibly TRBD1 (6 bases). V was shortened by 6 bases and J by 3 bases, with 11 bases between the two germline ends. The CDR3 runs to 13 residues. Germline V lookup: CDR1 LNHDA, CDR2 SQIVND (reference sequence). The CDR3 region is CASSRDTEETQYF. The DNA for the CDR3 is TGTGCCAGTAGCCGGGACACAGAAGAGACCCAGTACTTC.

The chain is built from TRBV15 and TRBJ1-5; D not resolved. The CDR3 runs 14 residues. CDR1 LNHNV and CDR2 YYDKDF come from the germline V gene (reference sequence). With 0 bases removed from V and 2 bases from J, the gap between germline ends came to 5 bases. CDR3: CATSRETRNQPQHF. The CDR3 region has the DNA TGTGCCACCAGCAGAGAAACCCGCAATCAGCCCCAGCATTTT.